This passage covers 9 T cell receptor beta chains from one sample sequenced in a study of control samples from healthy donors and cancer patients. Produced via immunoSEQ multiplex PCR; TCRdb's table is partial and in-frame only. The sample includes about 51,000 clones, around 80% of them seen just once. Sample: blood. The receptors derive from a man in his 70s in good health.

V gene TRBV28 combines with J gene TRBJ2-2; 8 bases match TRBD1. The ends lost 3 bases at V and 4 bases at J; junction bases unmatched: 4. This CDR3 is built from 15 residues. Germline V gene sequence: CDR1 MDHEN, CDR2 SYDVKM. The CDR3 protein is CASSFGQGSTGELFF. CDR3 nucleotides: TGTGCCAGCAGTTTTGGACAGGGTAGCACCGGGGAGCTGTTTTTT.

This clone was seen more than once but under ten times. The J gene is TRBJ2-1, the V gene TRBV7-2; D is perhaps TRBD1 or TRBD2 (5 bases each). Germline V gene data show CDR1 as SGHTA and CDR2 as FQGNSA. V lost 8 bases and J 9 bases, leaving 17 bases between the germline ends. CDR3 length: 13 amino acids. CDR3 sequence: CASARVFGGEQFF. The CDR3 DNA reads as TGTGCCAGCGCCAGGGTTTTCGGAGGTGAGCAGTTCTTC. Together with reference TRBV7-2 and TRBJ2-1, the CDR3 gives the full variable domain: GAGVSQSPSNKVTEKGKDVELRCDPISGHTALYWYRQSLGQGLEFLIYFQGNSAPDKSGLPSDRFSAERTGGSVSTLTIQRTQQEDSAVYLCASARVFGGEQFFGPGTRLTVL.

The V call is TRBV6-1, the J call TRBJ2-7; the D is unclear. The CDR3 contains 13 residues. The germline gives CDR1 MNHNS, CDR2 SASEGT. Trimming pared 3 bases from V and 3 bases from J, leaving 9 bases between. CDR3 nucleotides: TGTGCCAGCAGTGACCCCCGCATCTACGAGCAGTACTTC. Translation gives CASSDPRIYEQYF.

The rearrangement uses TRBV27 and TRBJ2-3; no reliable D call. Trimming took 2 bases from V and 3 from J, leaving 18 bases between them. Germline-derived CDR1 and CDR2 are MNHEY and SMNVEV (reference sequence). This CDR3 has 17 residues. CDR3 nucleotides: TGTGCCAGCAGTTTAAGGCGAGCCCCACTGCCTACAGATACGCAGTATTTT. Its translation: CASSLRRAPLPTDTQYF.

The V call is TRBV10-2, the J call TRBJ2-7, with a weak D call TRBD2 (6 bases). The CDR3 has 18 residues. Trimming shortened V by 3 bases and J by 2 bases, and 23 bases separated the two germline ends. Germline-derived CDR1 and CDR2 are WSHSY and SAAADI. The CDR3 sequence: CASSDPSWGLGPTYEQYF. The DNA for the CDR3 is TGCGCCAGCAGTGACCCCTCCTGGGGACTTGGCCCGACCTACGAGCAGTACTTC.

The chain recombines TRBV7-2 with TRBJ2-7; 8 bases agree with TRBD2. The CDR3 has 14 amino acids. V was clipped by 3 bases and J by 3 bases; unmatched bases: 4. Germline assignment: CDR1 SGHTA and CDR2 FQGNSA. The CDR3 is CASSFGGGSYEQYF. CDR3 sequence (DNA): TGTGCCAGCAGCTTCGGGGGGGGGAGCTACGAGCAGTACTTC.

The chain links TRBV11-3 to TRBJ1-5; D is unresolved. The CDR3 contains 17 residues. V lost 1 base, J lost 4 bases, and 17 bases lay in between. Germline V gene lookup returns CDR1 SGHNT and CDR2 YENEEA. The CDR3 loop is CASSLAPAYRPNQPQHF. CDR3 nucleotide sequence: TGTGCCAGCAGCTTAGCCCCGGCTTATCGTCCAAATCAGCCCCAGCATTTT.

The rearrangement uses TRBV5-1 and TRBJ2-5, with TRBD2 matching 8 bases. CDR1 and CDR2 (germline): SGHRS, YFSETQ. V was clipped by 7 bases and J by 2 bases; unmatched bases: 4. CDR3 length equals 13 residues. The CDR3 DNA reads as TGCGCCAGCTCCGGGGGGGGGCAAGAGACCCAGTACTTC. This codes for CASSGGGQETQYF.

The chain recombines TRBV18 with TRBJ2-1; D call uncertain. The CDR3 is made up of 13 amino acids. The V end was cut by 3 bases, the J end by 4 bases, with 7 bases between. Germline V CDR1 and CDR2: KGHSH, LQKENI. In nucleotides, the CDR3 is TGTGCCAGCTCACCCGCAGGATACAATGAGCAGTTCTTC. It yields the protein CASSPAGYNEQFF.